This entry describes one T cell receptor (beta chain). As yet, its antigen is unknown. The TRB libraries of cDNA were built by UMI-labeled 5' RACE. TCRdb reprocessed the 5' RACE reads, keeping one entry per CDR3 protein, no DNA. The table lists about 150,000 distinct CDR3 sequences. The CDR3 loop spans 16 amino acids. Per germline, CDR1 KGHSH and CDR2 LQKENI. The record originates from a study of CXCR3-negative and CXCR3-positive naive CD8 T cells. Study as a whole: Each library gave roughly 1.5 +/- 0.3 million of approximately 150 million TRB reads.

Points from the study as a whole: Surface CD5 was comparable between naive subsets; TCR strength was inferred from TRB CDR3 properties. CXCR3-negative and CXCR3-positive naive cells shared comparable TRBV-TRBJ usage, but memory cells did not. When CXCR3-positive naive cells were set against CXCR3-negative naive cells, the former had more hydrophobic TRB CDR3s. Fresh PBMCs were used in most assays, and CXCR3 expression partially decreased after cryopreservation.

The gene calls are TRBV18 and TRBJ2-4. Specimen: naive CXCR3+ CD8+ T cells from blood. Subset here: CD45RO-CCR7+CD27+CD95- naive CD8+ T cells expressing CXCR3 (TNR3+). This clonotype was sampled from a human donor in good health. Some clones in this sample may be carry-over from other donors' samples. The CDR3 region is CASSPRTVLAKNIQYF.